These 5 T cell receptor beta chains originate from one sample sequenced in a study of T cell responses to AZD1222 COVID-19 vaccine. Sequencing was performed with immunoSEQ multiplex PCR; in TCRdb, only in-frame clones are kept and a portion is missing. Of 140,000 to 150,000 clones in the sample, 85% to 95% are singletons; the top ten hold roughly 12%. Sequencing was performed on peripheral blood, taken after recovery from COVID-19. The origin of the receptors is an adult who had recovered from COVID-19.

This clone was seen once. The gene calls are TRBV6-5 and TRBJ2-6; D gene ambiguous. The germline V gene has CDR1 MNHEY and CDR2 SVGAGI. V lost 2 bases, J lost 0 bases, and 8 bases lay in between. This CDR3 has 16 amino acids. The CDR3 nucleotides read TGTGCCAGCAGTTACAGACGGCCCTCTGGGGCCAACGTCCTGACTTTC. Protein sequence: CASSYRRPSGANVLTF.

This chain connects TRBV19 to TRBJ2-3; TRBD2 matches 14 bases. This CDR3 spans 15 amino acids. CDR1 is LNHDA, CDR2 SQIVND, per germline (reference sequence). With V trimmed by 4 bases and J by 7 bases, 4 bases remained unmatched. The CDR3 here is CASSTGLAGVYTQYF. The CDR3 DNA reads as TGTGCCAGTAGTACGGGACTAGCGGGAGTATATACGCAGTATTTT. Full variable domain (remainder filled in from reference TRBV19 and TRBJ2-3): DGGITQSPKYLFRKEGQNVTLSCEQNLNHDAMYWYRQDPGQGLRLIYYSQIVNDFQKGDIAEGYSVSREKKESFPLTVTSAQKNPTAFYLCASSTGLAGVYTQYFGPGTRLTVL.

The CDR3 reads CASSLNIGAFF. The CDR3 region has the DNA TGTGCCAGCAGTTTGAACATTGGCGCTTTCTTT. The genes are TRBV28 and TRBJ1-1; the D is unclear. The CDR3 totals 11 residues. V was trimmed by 3 bases and J by 11 bases, leaving 10 bases between them. The germline V gene encodes CDR1 MDHEN and CDR2 SYDVKM.

The V and J genes are TRBV7-3 and TRBJ2-1; 10 nucleotides line up with TRBD2. Germline-derived CDR1 and CDR2 are SGHTA and FQGTGA. With V trimmed by 1 base and J by 6 bases, 3 bases remained unmatched. This CDR3 has 15 amino acids. CDR3 sequence reads: CASSLKLAGLNEQFF. As DNA, the CDR3 is TGTGCCAGCAGCTTAAAACTAGCGGGGCTCAATGAGCAGTTCTTC.

The gene calls are TRBV28 and TRBJ1-5; the match to TRBD1 covers 7 bases. This CDR3 has 19 amino acids. With 1 base clipped from V and 0 bases from J, the junction kept 12 bases outside the gene matches. Per germline, CDR1 MDHEN and CDR2 SYDVKM. CDR3 loop: CASSLFRDSSLYSNQPQHF. The CDR3 nucleotides are TGTGCCAGCAGTTTATTTCGGGACAGTAGTCTCTATAGCAATCAGCCCCAGCATTTT.